This is a list of T cell receptor beta chains from one sample in a study of beta chain features in type 1 diabetes. The assay was immunoSEQ multiplex PCR, and TCRdb's table has in-frame clones only and misses some. The table lists under 950,000 clones, roughly 15% of them singletons. Sequenced material: naive CD4+ T cells from blood. These receptors originate from a woman between 18 and 29 years old in good health. CDR3s include the opening cysteine and the closing phenylalanine or tryptophan.

J,V,CDR3
TRBJ2-7,TRBV9,CASSERAGPAYEQYF
TRBJ2-1,TRBV7-3,CASSLAAGGSGNEQFF
TRBJ1-5,TRBV6-6,CASRQRQAENQPQHF
TRBJ1-2,TRBV6-5,CASSLFSGFYGYTF
TRBJ1-2,TRBV7-2,CASSTKDRNGYTF
TRBJ1-2,TRBV29-1,CSVAGTGNYGYTF
TRBJ2-7,TRBV15,CATSRDNLAVYEQYF
TRBJ2-7,TRBV4-3,CASSQELRASYEQYF
TRBJ1-5,TRBV9,CASSQVGGDSNQPQHF
TRBJ2-3,TRBV9,CASSSGSTDTQYF
TRBJ1-1,TRBV5-1,CASSWGPGQPNTEAFF
TRBJ2-7,TRBV10-3,CAISETGSTGEQYF
TRBJ2-1,TRBV2,CASNRMSSYNEQFF
TRBJ2-4,TRBV19,CASSPRQQGPIQYF
TRBJ2-2,TRBV15,CATSRRRSQAANTGELFF
TRBJ1-2,TRBV28,CASTLGQGTYGYTF
TRBJ2-7,TRBV18,CASSHYTSGRVYEQYF
TRBJ1-2,TRBV28,CASSPDIPYGYTF
TRBJ2-1,TRBV5-6,CASRSPVGNEQFF
TRBJ2-7,TRBV18,CASSPRQGAEAEQYF
TRBJ1-1,TRBV9,CASSTRGLNTEAFF
TRBJ2-3,TRBV5-1,CASSLGQGLGTDTQYF
TRBJ2-2,TRBV27,CASSFGTGELFF
TRBJ1-4,TRBV5-5,CASSVVPNEKLFF
TRBJ2-3,TRBV9,CASSVGLAGRDTQYF
TRBJ2-7,TRBV6-1,CASIPYGAPRGEQYF
TRBJ2-7,TRBV7-9,CASSLRGAAGWAFSYEQYF
TRBJ2-3,TRBV14,CASSQSTDTQYF
TRBJ2-5,TRBV5-4,CASSPDSKFQETQYF
TRBJ2-7,TRBV2,CASSADGTYEQYF
TRBJ2-3,TRBV7-2,CASSLARARGTDTQYF
TRBJ1-1,TRBV4-2,CASSRLRLSDTENTEAFF
TRBJ1-1,TRBV7-9,CASSLELGVAGVF
TRBJ2-7,TRBV18,CASSPSRGIGEQYF
TRBJ1-1,TRBV21-1,CASSKWEEGAFF
TRBJ2-1,TRBV25-1,CASRELGLANEQFF